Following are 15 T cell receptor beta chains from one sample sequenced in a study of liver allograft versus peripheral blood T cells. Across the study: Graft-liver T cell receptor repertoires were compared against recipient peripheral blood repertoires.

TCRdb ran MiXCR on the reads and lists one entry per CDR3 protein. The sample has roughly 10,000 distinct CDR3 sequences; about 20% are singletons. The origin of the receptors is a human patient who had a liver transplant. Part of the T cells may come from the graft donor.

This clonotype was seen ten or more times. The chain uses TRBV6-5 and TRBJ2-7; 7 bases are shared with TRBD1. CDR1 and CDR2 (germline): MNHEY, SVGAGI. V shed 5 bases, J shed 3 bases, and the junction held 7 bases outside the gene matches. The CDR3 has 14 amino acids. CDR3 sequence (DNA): TGTGCCAGCAGTCGCGCGACAGGGAGCTACGAGCAGTACTTC. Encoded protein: CASSRATGSYEQYF.

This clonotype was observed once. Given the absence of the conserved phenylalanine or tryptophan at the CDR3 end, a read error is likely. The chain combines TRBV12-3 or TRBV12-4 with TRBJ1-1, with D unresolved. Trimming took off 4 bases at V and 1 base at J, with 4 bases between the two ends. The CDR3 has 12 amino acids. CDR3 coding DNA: TGTGCCAGCAGTTGGAGGAACACTGAAGCTTTCATT. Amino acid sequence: CASSWRNTEAFI.

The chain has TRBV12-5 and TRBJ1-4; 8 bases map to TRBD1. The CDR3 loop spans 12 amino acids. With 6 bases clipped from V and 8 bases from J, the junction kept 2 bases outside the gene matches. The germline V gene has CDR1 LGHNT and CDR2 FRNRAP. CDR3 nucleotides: TGTGCTAGTGGGGACAGGGACGAAAAACTGTTTTTT. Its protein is CASGDRDEKLFF. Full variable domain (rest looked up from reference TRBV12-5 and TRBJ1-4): DARVTQTPRHKVTEMGQEVTMRCQPILGHNTVFWYRQTMMQGLELLAYFRNRAPLDDSGMPKDRFSAEMPDATLATLKIQPSEPRDSAVYFCASGDRDEKLFFGSGTQLSVL.

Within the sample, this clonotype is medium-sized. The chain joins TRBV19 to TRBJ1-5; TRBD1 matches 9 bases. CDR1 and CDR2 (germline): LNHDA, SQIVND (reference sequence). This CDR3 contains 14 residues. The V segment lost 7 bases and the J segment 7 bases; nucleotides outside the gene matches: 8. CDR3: CASTLDRGRQPQHF. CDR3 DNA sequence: TGTGCCAGTACCCTGGACAGGGGAAGACAGCCCCAGCATTTT.

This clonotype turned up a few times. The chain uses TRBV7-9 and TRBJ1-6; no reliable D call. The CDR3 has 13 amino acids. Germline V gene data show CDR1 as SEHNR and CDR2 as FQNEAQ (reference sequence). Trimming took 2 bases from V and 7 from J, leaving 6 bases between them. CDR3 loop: CASSLSSNSPLHF. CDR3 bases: TGTGCCAGCAGCTTATCCTCGAATTCACCCCTCCACTTT.

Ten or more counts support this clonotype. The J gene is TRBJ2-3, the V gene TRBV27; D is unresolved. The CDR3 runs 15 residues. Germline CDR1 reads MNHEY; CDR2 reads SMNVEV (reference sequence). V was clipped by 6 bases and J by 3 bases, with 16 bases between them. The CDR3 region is CASSLGFYRTDTQYF. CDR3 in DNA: TGTGCCAGCAGCTTAGGGTTTTACCGTACAGATACGCAGTATTTT.

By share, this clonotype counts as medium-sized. This chain's CDR3 is CASSPRGTGGSYEQYF. CDR3 DNA sequence: TGTGCCAGTAGTCCCAGGGGGACAGGGGGCTCCTACGAGCAGTACTTC. The chain combines TRBV19 with TRBJ2-7; 11 positions agree with TRBD1. Germline CDR1 LNHDA, CDR2 SQIVND (reference sequence). J lost 0 bases, V lost 5 bases, and 6 bases had no gene match. The CDR3 length is 16 residues.

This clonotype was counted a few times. As DNA, the CDR3 is TGTGCCAGCGCCCAACCGGGGGGAGGAGCTGAAGCTTTCTTT. Its protein product is CASAQPGGGAEAFF. The gene calls are TRBV13 and TRBJ1-1, with D perhaps matching TRBD1 (5 bases). Trimming shortened V by 8 bases and J by 6 bases, and 19 bases separated the two germline ends. Germline V gives CDR1 PRHDT, CDR2 FYEKMQ (reference sequence). The CDR3 spans 14 residues.

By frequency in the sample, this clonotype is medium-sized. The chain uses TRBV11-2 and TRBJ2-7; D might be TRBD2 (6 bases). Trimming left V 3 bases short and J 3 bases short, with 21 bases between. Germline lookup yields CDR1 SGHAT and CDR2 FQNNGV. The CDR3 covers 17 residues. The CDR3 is CASSFTGRQDLGYEQYF. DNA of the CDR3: TGTGCCAGCAGCTTTACGGGGAGGCAGGATCTGGGCTACGAGCAGTACTTC.

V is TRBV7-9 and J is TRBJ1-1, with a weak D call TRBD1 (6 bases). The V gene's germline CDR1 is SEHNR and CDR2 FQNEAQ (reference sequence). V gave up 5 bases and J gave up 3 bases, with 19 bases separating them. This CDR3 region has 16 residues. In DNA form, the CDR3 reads TGTGCCAGCAGCCTCCCGACGTCGAGGGGGGACACTGAAGCTTTCTTT. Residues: CASSLPTSRGDTEAFF.

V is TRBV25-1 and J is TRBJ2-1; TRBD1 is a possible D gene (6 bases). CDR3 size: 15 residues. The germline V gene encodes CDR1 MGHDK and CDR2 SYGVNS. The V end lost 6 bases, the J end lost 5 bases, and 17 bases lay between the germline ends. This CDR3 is CASRETGRGDNEQFF. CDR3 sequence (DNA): TGTGCCAGCAGGGAGACAGGCCGAGGGGACAATGAGCAGTTCTTC.

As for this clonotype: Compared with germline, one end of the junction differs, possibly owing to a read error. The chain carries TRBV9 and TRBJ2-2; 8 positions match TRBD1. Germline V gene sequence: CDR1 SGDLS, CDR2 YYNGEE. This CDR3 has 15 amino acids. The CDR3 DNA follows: TGTGGCAGCAGCGTTAGGACAGGGACCACCGGGGAGCTGTTTTTT. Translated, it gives CGSSVRTGTTGELFF. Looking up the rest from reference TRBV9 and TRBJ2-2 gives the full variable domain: DSGVTQTPKHLITATGQRVTLRCSPRSGDLSVYWYQQSLDQGLQFLIQYYNGEERAKGNILERFSAQQFPDLHSELNLSSLELGDSALYFCGSSVRTGTTGELFFGEGSRLTVL.

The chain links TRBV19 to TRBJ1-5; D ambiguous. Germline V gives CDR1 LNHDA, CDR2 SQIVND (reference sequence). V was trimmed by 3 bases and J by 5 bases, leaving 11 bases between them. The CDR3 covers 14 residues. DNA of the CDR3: TGTGCCAGTAGTATCGGGAGAAGGTATCAGCCCCAGCATTTT. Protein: CASSIGRRYQPQHF.

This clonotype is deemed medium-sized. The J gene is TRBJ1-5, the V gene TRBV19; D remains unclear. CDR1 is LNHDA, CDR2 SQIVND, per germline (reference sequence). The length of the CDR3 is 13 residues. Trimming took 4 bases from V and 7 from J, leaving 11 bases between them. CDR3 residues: CASSRLLAQPQHF. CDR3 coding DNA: TGTGCCAGTAGTAGGTTACTCGCACAGCCCCAGCATTTT.

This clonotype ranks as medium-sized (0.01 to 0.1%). The CDR3 loop is CATSEGTSGWGTDTQYF. CDR3 DNA sequence: TGTGCCACCAGTGAAGGGACTAGCGGGTGGGGCACAGATACGCAGTATTTT. The chain is built from TRBV24-1 and TRBJ2-3, with TRBD2 matching 12 bases. The CDR3 is made up of 17 amino acids. J gave up 1 base and V 4 bases, and 5 bases lay outside the gene matches. CDR1 KGHDR and CDR2 SFDVKD come from the germline V gene.